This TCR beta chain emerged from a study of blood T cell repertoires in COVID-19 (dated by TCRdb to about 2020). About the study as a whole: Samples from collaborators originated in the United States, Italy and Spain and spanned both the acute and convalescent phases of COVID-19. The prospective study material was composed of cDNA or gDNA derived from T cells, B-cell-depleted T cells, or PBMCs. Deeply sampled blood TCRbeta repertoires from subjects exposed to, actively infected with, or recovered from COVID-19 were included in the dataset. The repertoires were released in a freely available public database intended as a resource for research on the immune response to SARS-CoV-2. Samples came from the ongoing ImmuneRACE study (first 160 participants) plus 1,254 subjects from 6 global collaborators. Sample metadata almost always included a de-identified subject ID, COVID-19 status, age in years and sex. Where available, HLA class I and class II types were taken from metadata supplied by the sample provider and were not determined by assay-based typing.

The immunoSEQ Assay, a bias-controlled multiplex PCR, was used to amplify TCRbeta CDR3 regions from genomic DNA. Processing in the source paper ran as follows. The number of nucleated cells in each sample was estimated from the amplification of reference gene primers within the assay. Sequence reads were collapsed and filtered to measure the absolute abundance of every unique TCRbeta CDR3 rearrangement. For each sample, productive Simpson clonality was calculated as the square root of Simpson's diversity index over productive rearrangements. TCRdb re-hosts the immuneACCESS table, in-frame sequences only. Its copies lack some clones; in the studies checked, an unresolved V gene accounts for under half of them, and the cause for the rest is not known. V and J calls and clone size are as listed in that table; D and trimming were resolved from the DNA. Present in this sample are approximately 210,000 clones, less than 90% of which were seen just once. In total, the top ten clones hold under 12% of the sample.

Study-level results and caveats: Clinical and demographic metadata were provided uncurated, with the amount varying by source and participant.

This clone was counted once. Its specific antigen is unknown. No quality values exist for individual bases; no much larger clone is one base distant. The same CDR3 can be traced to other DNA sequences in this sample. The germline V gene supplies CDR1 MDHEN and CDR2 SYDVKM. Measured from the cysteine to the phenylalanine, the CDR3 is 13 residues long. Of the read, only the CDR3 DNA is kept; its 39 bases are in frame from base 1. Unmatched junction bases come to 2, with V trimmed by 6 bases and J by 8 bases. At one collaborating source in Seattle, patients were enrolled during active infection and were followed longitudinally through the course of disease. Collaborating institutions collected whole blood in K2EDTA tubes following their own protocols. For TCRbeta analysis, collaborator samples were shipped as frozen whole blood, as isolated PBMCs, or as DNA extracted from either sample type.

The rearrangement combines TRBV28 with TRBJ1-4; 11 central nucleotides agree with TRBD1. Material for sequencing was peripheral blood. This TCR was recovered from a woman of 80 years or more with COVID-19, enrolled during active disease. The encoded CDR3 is CASRDRGREKLFF. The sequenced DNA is TGTGCCAGCAGGGACAGGGGGCGGGAAAAACTGTTTTTT.